This TCR beta chain comes out of a study of radiotherapy plus CTLA-4 blockade in lung cancer. The CDR3 spans 15 residues. In germline, CDR1 is SEHNR, CDR2 FQNEAQ (reference sequence). With V trimmed by 5 bases and J by 5 bases, 11 bases remained unmatched. Method: immunoSEQ multiplex PCR; TCRdb's copy keeps in-frame clones and lacks some. The sample includes tens of thousands of clones, 70% to 90% of them seen just once. The TCR comes from a human donor with non-small cell lung cancer whose response to radiotherapy plus ipilimumab could not be evaluated. V usage is TRBV7-9 and J usage is TRBJ1-2; 7 nucleotides line up with TRBD1. Material: peripheral blood, obtained from a patient treated with radiotherapy plus ipilimumab. CDR3 amino acids: CASSPPGTEKYGYTF. In DNA, the CDR3 is TGTGCCAGCAGCCCCCCCGGGACAGAAAAATATGGCTACACCTTC.